These 26 T cell receptor beta chains originate from one sample sequenced in a study of T cell repertoires in cytomegalovirus infection. MiXCR, run by TCRdb on the reads, gives a single entry per CDR3 protein. The table shows some 450,000 distinct CDR3 sequences, with around 32% occurring only once. The sample was PBMCs. These receptors were taken from a human donor in good health (CMV status not recorded). Some clones in this sample may be carry-over from other donors' samples.

This clonotype was seen many times. The chain recombines TRBV7-2 with TRBJ2-5, with a possible D match to TRBD2 (6 bases). There are 14 residues in the CDR3. Deletions cut 4 bases from V and 10 bases from J, with 19 bases between. Germline loops: CDR1 SGHTA, CDR2 FQGNSA. CDR3 in DNA: TGTGCCAGCAGCTGGGACTGGGGTGAGGAGGACCAGTACTTC. The encoded protein is CASSWDWGEEDQYF. Using reference TRBV7-2 and TRBJ2-5 for the parts outside the CDR3, the full variable domain is GAGVSQSPSNKVTEKGKDVELRCDPISGHTALYWYRQSLGQGLEFLIYFQGNSAPDKSGLPSDRFSAERTGGSVSTLTIQRTQQEDSAVYLCASSWDWGEEDQYFGPGTRLLVL.

This clonotype was picked up many times. This chain connects TRBV19 to TRBJ1-1; D perhaps matches TRBD1 (6 bases). V lost 6 bases to trimming and J lost 0 bases, with 11 bases between them. The CDR3 is made up of 14 amino acids. Germline V gene sequence: CDR1 LNHDA, CDR2 SQIVND (reference sequence). The CDR3 region is CASRLGQLNTEAFF. CDR3 coding DNA: TGTGCCAGTAGACTTGGACAGTTGAACACTGAAGCTTTCTTT.

The count of this clonotype is one. The chain carries TRBV5-6 and TRBJ1-2; tentative D call: TRBD1 (6 bases). From germline, CDR1 is SGHDT and CDR2 YYEEEE. V was trimmed by 6 bases and J by 2 bases, leaving 23 bases between them. This CDR3 has 17 residues. CDR3 protein: CASTHPRAGAGNYGYTF. The DNA of the CDR3 is TGTGCCAGCACTCACCCCCGCGCGGGGGCTGGAAACTATGGCTACACCTTC.

The rearrangement links TRBV5-1 to TRBJ2-7; 7 bases line up with TRBD1. The V gene's germline CDR1 is SGHRS and CDR2 YFSETQ. The length of the CDR3 is 15 residues. J lost 2 bases, V lost 5 bases, and 10 bases had no gene match. The CDR3 bases are TGCGCCAGCAGTCTAGGACAGGTTGCTCCCTACGAGCAGTACTTC. It yields the protein CASSLGQVAPYEQYF.

This chain joins TRBV7-2 and TRBJ1-1; 7 bases line up with TRBD1. This CDR3 spans 14 amino acids. Germline loops: CDR1 SGHTA, CDR2 FQGNSA. Trimming cost V 5 bases and J 1 base; bases outside gene matches: 4. CDR3 sequence reads: CASSRRQGNTEAFF. Here the CDR3 DNA reads TGTGCCAGCAGCCGTCGACAGGGGAACACTGAAGCTTTCTTT.

This clonotype has a handful of counts. The chain uses TRBV7-6 and TRBJ2-1; 12 bases agree with TRBD2. This CDR3 spans 14 amino acids. J gave up 6 bases and V 7 bases, and 4 bases lay outside the gene matches. Per germline, CDR1 SGHVS and CDR2 FNYEAQ. Here the CDR3 DNA reads TGTGCCAGCATAAAACTAGCGGGGGGCAATGAGCAGTTCTTC. This translates into CASIKLAGGNEQFF.

This clonotype was detected a few times. The chain employs TRBV24-1 and TRBJ2-6, with D maybe TRBD1 (5 bases). Germline V lookup: CDR1 KGHDR, CDR2 SFDVKD. CDR3 size: 14 residues. The germline V and J ends were trimmed by 4 bases and 3 bases, with 6 bases remaining between them. CDR3 residues: CATSEGVGANVLTF. In nucleotides, the CDR3 is TGTGCCACCAGTGAAGGGGTTGGGGCCAACGTCCTGACTTTC.

The genes are TRBV25-1 and TRBJ1-1; a weak D match, TRBD1 (5 bases). The CDR3 sequence is 14 residues long. Germline assignment: CDR1 MGHDK and CDR2 SYGVNS. V was trimmed by 7 bases and J by 4 bases, leaving 16 bases between them. CDR3 in DNA: TGTGCCAGCACCCCCGGACACCGGGGCACTGAAGCTTTCTTT. It encodes CASTPGHRGTEAFF.

This clonotype was observed a handful of times. The V and J genes are TRBV4-1 and TRBJ1-2; D not resolved. Trimming shortened V by 0 bases and J by 8 bases, and 13 bases separated the two germline ends. CDR1 and CDR2 from the germline V gene are MGHRA and YSYEKL. This CDR3 has 14 amino acids. This chain's CDR3 is CASSQDPRGVGYTF. The DNA of the CDR3 is TGCGCCAGCAGCCAAGATCCGCGGGGAGTAGGCTACACCTTC.

As for this clonotype: The conserved closing phenylalanine or tryptophan is absent in this CDR3, likely reflecting a read error. This chain links TRBV28 with TRBJ1-4; TRBD1 matches at 9 bases. This CDR3 comprises 15 residues. Losses at the gene ends were 3 bases for V and 5 bases for J; bases not matched to a gene: 4. Germline V lookup: CDR1 MDHEN, CDR2 SYDVKM. The DNA for the CDR3 is TGTGCCAGCAGTTTCCACGGACAGGGGAATGAAAAACTGTTTTGT. Amino acids: CASSFHGQGNEKLFC.

This clonotype has more than one count but fewer than ten. CDR3 amino acids: CASSQLTGHSGNTIYF. The CDR3 DNA reads TGCGCCAGCAGCCAATTGACAGGCCACTCTGGAAACACCATATATTTT. The chain employs TRBV4-1 and TRBJ1-3, with a weak D call TRBD1 (6 bases). Trimming took off 2 bases at V and 0 bases at J, with 11 bases between the two ends. CDR3 length: 16 amino acids. Germline CDR1 MGHRA, CDR2 YSYEKL.

The rearrangement joins TRBV5-4 to TRBJ1-2; 8 nucleotides align to TRBD1. Germline CDR1 SGHNT, CDR2 YYREEE (reference sequence). This CDR3 comprises 13 residues. V shed 8 bases, J shed 5 bases, and the junction held 8 bases outside the gene matches. The CDR3, as DNA: TGTGCCAGTTCGCAGGGGGCAAGTTATGGCTACACCTTC. Protein sequence: CASSQGASYGYTF.

There are many counts of this clonotype. The rearrangement joins TRBV7-9 to TRBJ2-7, with TRBD2 matching over 7 bases. Germline-derived CDR1 and CDR2 are SEHNR and FQNEAQ (reference sequence). V shed 5 bases and J 6 bases; nucleotides not matched to a gene: 10. The CDR3 consists of 14 residues. CDR3 coding DNA: TGTGCCAGCAGCGCCCGGACTAGTATCGCCGAGCAGTACTTC. Its translation is CASSARTSIAEQYF.

This chain joins TRBV4-1 and TRBJ2-3; no firm D call. CDR1 is MGHRA and CDR2 is YSYEKL in the germline V gene. The CDR3 sequence is 15 residues long. Trimming removed 4 bases from V and 3 bases from J, with 14 bases in between. This chain's CDR3 is CASSPEGIGTDTQYF. CDR3 sequence (DNA): TGCGCCAGCAGCCCCGAAGGTATCGGGACAGATACGCAGTATTTT.

The V call is TRBV6-2 or TRBV6-3, the J call TRBJ2-1, with TRBD2 identical over 11 bases. CDR1 MNHEY and CDR2 SVGEGT come from the germline V gene. The CDR3 consists of 15 residues. V shed 6 bases, J shed 7 bases, and the junction held 8 bases outside the gene matches. This CDR3 reads CASSPLAGGRNEQFF. CDR3 bases: TGTGCCAGCAGCCCTTTAGCGGGGGGGAGGAATGAGCAGTTCTTC.

The V gene is TRBV5-5, the J gene TRBJ2-1; 9 bases agree with TRBD2. The CDR3 extends over 15 amino acids. The germline gives CDR1 SGHKS, CDR2 YYEKEE (reference sequence). V trimming: 1 base; J trimming: 8 bases; junction bases outside the gene matches: 7. CDR3 loop: CASSLSAGGPYEQFF. In nucleotides, the CDR3 is TGTGCCAGCAGCTTGTCGGCGGGGGGGCCCTATGAGCAGTTCTTC.

Here the CDR3 DNA reads TGTGCCAGCAGCCCAGAAGTCGCCGGGACAGGGAGGGGACTTAATCAGCCCCAGCATTTT. It yields the protein CASSPEVAGTGRGLNQPQHF. V is TRBV3-1 and J is TRBJ1-5; 9 bases map to TRBD1. Germline assignment: CDR1 LGHDT and CDR2 YNNKEL (reference sequence). The CDR3 sequence is 20 residues long. The trim removed 4 bases at V and 4 bases at J, leaving 20 bases unmatched.

The chain joins TRBV5-4 to TRBJ1-1; D perhaps matches TRBD1 (6 bases). Germline CDR1 and CDR2: SGHNT and YYREEE (reference sequence). The CDR3 is 14 amino acids. V lost 2 bases and J lost 5, with 13 bases in between. CDR3 loop: CASSFRGAGTEAFF. In DNA form, the CDR3 reads TGTGCCAGCAGCTTCAGGGGCGCAGGGACTGAAGCTTTCTTT.

In its sample, this clonotype was seen a few times. J is TRBJ1-3 and V is TRBV7-9, with TRBD1 identical over 7 bases. This CDR3 region has 15 residues. Germline CDR1 SEHNR, CDR2 FQNEAQ (reference sequence). With 5 bases clipped from V and 3 bases from J, the junction kept 7 bases outside the gene matches. The CDR3 loop reads CASSRDSFSGNTIYF. CDR3 sequence (DNA): TGTGCCAGCAGCCGGGACAGTTTTAGTGGAAACACCATATATTTT.

This clonotype has ten or more counts. The rearrangement uses TRBV7-2 and TRBJ1-1; D possibly corresponds to TRBD1 (5 bases). Germline V gene data show CDR1 as SGHTA and CDR2 as FQGNSA. V shed 3 bases and J shed 5 bases, with 16 bases lying between them. The length of the CDR3 is 15 residues. The CDR3 loop reads CASSFNTRRGTEAFF. The CDR3 nucleotides read TGTGCCAGCAGCTTTAACACTCGAAGGGGAACTGAAGCTTTCTTT. Looking up the rest from reference TRBV7-2 and TRBJ1-1 gives the full variable domain: GAGVSQSPSNKVTEKGKDVELRCDPISGHTALYWYRQSLGQGLEFLIYFQGNSAPDKSGLPSDRFSAERTGGSVSTLTIQRTQQEDSAVYLCASSFNTRRGTEAFFGQGTRLTVV.

Worth noting for this clonotype: The final CDR3 position lacks the conserved phenylalanine or tryptophan, pointing to a likely read error. The DNA is left out, because the CDR3 cannot be placed on it with certainty; the CDR3 is given as TCRdb lists it. The chain employs TRBV2 and TRBJ2-5. The CDR3 adds up to 10 amino acids, both ends counted. The germline CDR1 and CDR2 sequences are SNHLY and FYNNEI. The CDR3 region is CASSETAPYL.

The chain recombines TRBV4-1 with TRBJ1-2; 7 positions agree with TRBD1. The CDR3 totals 13 residues. V lost 1 base and J lost 8; bases outside the gene matches: 4. Looked up from germline, CDR1 is MGHRA and CDR2 is YSYEKL. The CDR3 sequence is CASSQGTGVGYTF. The DNA for the CDR3 is TGCGCCAGCAGCCAAGGGACAGGCGTCGGCTACACCTTC.

In its sample, this clonotype was seen a few times. V is TRBV12-3 or TRBV12-4 and J is TRBJ2-2; 13 bases align to TRBD2. This CDR3 has 15 amino acids. The junction had 3 bases not matched to a gene; V was cut back by 5 bases and J by 6 bases. Here the CDR3 reads CASSTSGGASGELFF. For the CDR3, the DNA is TGTGCCAGCAGTACTAGCGGGGGGGCTTCCGGGGAGCTGTTTTTT.

In its sample, this clonotype was seen many times. V usage is TRBV28 and J usage is TRBJ2-2; TRBD1 or TRBD2 may be the D gene (5 bases each). The germline gives CDR1 MDHEN, CDR2 SYDVKM. The CDR3 has 17 residues. V lost 8 bases to trimming and J lost 2 bases, with 21 bases between them. As DNA, the CDR3 is TGTGCCAGCTCCGGGGTCGAGACAGCGACCAACACCGGGGAGCTGTTTTTT. Its translation is CASSGVETATNTGELFF.

This clonotype was detected only a few times. The V and J genes are TRBV12-3 or TRBV12-4 and TRBJ1-1, with a tentative D call TRBD1 (6 bases). V was cut by 3 bases and J by 6 bases, with 14 bases left in between. This CDR3 contains 14 residues. As DNA, the CDR3 is TGTGCCAGCAGTTTCGGGGGCCTCAAATCTGAAGCTTTCTTT. It is translated as CASSFGGLKSEAFF.

The chain has TRBV2 and TRBJ1-1; D is ambiguous. Looked up from germline, CDR1 is SNHLY and CDR2 is FYNNEI. V gave up 10 bases and J gave up 6 bases, with 21 bases separating them. This CDR3 contains 14 residues. The CDR3 sequence is CATRMTGPSAEAFF. CDR3 in DNA: TGTGCCACAAGAATGACGGGCCCTAGCGCTGAAGCTTTCTTT. Complete variable domain (other parts from reference TRBV2 and TRBJ1-1): EPEVTQTPSHQVTQMGQEVILRCVPISNHLYFYWYRQILGQKVEFLVSFYNNEISEKSEIFDDQFSVERPDGSNFTLKIRSTKLEDSAMYFCATRMTGPSAEAFFGQGTRLTVV.